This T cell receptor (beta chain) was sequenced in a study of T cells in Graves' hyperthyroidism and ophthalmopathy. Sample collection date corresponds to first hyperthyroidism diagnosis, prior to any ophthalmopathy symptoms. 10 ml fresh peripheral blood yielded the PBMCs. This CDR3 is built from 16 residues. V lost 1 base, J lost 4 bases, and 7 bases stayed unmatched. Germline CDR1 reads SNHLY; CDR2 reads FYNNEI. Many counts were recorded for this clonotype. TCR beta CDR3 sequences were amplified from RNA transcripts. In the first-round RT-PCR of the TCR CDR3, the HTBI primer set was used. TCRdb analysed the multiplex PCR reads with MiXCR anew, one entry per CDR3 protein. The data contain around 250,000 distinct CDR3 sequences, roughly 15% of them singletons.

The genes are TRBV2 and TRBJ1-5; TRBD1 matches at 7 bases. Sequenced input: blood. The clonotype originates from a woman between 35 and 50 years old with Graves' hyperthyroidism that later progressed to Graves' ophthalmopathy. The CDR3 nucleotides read TGTGCCAGCAGTGAAGGGACAGGTTTCCTAAATCAGCCCCAGCATTTT. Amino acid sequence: CASSEGTGFLNQPQHF.